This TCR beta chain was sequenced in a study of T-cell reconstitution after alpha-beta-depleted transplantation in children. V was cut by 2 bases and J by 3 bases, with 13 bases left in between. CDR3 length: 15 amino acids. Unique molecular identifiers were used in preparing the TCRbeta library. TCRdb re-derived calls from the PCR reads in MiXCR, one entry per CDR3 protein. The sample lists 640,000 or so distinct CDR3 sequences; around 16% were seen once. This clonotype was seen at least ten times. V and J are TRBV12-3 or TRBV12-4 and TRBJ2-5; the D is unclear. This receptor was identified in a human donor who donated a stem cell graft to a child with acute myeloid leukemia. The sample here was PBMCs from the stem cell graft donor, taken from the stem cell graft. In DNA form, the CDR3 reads TGTGCCAGCAGTTTACTAGGTCTGAGAAAAGAGACCCAGTACTTC. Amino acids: CASSLLGLRKETQYF.